This T cell receptor beta chain was identified during a study of CD8+ T cells in alopecia areata. Sample treatment: oral pan-JAK inhibitor, 5-10 mg twice daily. CDR3 length equals 18 residues. Unmatched junction bases numbered 11, after V lost 1 base and J lost 5 bases. CDR1 and CDR2 (germline): SGHNT, YYREEE (reference sequence). cDNA reverse transcribed from extracted RNA served as the sequencing template. The data were produced by immunoSEQ multiplex PCR, yet TCRdb's version contains in-frame clones alone and is incomplete. The sample contains roughly 100,000 clones, around 47% of which appear only once.

The sequence derives from a human donor with alopecia areata. Sample: CD8+ T cells sorted from blood, taken at week 24, from a patient treated with tofacitinib. The V gene is TRBV5-4, the J gene TRBJ2-5; TRBD2 matches 13 bases. In nucleotides, the CDR3 is TGTGCCAGCAGCTTGTACCCGGCCGGACTAGCGGGGGTTGAGACCCAGTACTTC. Amino acids: CASSLYPAGLAGVETQYF.